This record looks at one TCR beta chain sequence and its context. Antigen unknown. Since it is a stray read in a library aimed at alpha chains, this beta chain has a size that is not meaningful. The data belong to a study of spatial heterogeneity in lung cancer. Study-level background: Compared with alpha-chain sequences, beta-chain sequences were consistently detected in greater numbers. Counts of TCR transcripts in tumor regions correlated strongly with a T cell module score (derived from matched bulk RNA-seq). Broader study findings: Counts of expanded alpha and beta TCRs within tumors tracked the tumor nonsynonymous mutation count. The estimated TCR-seq coverage of tumor T cells amounted to 7% to 8% when looking at alpha chains and roughly 13% when looking at beta chains.

Looked up from germline, CDR1 is MNHEY and CDR2 is SVGEGT. The V segment lost 2 bases and the J segment 7 bases; nucleotides outside the gene matches: 13. CDR3 size: 16 residues. TCR cDNA molecules each had a unique molecular identifier. TCRdb ran MiXCR on the 5' RACE reads and lists one entry per CDR3 protein. The sample shows about 720 distinct CDR3 sequences, 12% to 15% of them seen only once. Time point: sample taken at primary tumor resection. The TCR was taken from a male donor with early-stage non-small cell lung cancer. This sample comprised lung tumor tissue, obtained at surgery. This chain joins TRBV6-2 or TRBV6-3 and TRBJ2-7; 8 bases are a match to TRBD2. The CDR3 sequence is CASSYVATSGSREQYF. CDR3 coding DNA: TGTGCCAGCAGTTACGTTGCTACGAGCGGGAGTCGGGAGCAGTACTTC.